This T cell receptor beta chain was documented in a study of blood T cell repertoires in COVID-19. Study-level information: T cells, B-cell-depleted T cells, or PBMCs provided the cDNA or gDNA that served as material.

The V gene end was trimmed by 4 bases and the J gene end by 3 bases; junction bases not matched to a gene: 9. Germline V gene lookup returns CDR1 SGHKS and CDR2 YYEKEE (reference sequence). The CDR3 runs 15 residues. Assignments of participants to cohorts depended upon their own reported clinical history. The method was immunoSEQ multiplex PCR; TCRdb's version includes in-frame clones alone and lacks a portion of them. The sample includes 160,000 or so clones, 81% of them seen just once. The sample consisted of PBMCs or T cells enriched from blood (not recorded which). The sequence derives from a woman between 40 and 55 years old with acute COVID-19. This chain links TRBV5-5 with TRBJ2-7, with TRBD1 identical over 8 bases. The CDR3 sequence is CASSLDRGDLYEQYF. CDR3 nucleotides: TGTGCCAGCAGCCTTGACAGGGGCGATCTCTACGAGCAGTACTTC.